The 24 T cell receptor beta chains given below trace back to one sample, sequenced in a study of cytomegalovirus exposure and HLA in healthy donors. The PCR was carried out with 60 Vbeta primers and 13 Jbeta primers. This table comes from immunoSEQ multiplex PCR, and its TCRdb copy is limited to in-frame clones, with some not included. The sample contains 70,000 or so clones, about 73% of which appear only once. Sample: PBMCs. These receptors came from a woman under 40 in good health and CMV-seronegative.

The count of this clone is one. This chain uses TRBV6-5 with TRBJ1-4; D might be TRBD1 (5 bases). The germline gives CDR1 MNHEY, CDR2 SVGAGI. The CDR3 consists of 16 residues. The V end lost 4 bases, the J end lost 3 bases, and 15 bases lay between the germline ends. The CDR3 DNA follows: TGTGCCAGCAGTTTTTTCCACGGGGGAGCTAATGAAAAACTGTTTTTT. Its translation is CASSFFHGGANEKLFF.

The rearrangement uses TRBV30 and TRBJ2-7; TRBD1 matches at 8 bases. The CDR3 contains 14 residues. Germline V gene lookup returns CDR1 GTSNPN and CDR2 SVGIG (reference sequence). V trimming: 4 bases; J trimming: 3 bases; junction bases outside the gene matches: 8. The CDR3 DNA reads as TGTGCCTGGAACCTAGGACAGGGCCGCTACGAGCAGTACTTC. Translation gives CAWNLGQGRYEQYF.

This chain's CDR3 is CASSIGAPNSYNEQFF. In DNA, the CDR3 is TGTGCCAGTAGTATAGGGGCTCCGAACTCCTACAATGAGCAGTTCTTC. The genes are TRBV19 and TRBJ2-1; no clear D gene. The CDR3 is 16 residues long. V lost 1 base to trimming and J lost 0 bases, with 10 bases between them. Germline loops: CDR1 LNHDA, CDR2 SQIVND (reference sequence).

This clone came up a few times. The V gene is TRBV6-1, the J gene TRBJ1-4; 11 bases map to TRBD1. The length of the CDR3 is 15 residues. Germline CDR1 reads MNHNS; CDR2 reads SASEGT. Unmatched junction bases numbered 4, after V lost 5 bases and J lost 5 bases. CDR3 bases: TGTGCCAGCAGTACCCGGGACAGGGGGAATGAAAAACTGTTTTTT. It specifies CASSTRDRGNEKLFF.

In regard to this clone: Its ends do not fully match the called genes, so a read error is possible. The CDR3 DNA reads as TGTGCCAGCAGCTTCGGACAGGGCCGGAGGGTCTTC. This translates into CASSFGQGRRVF. V is TRBV5-8 and J is TRBJ2-1; TRBD1 aligns across 8 bases. The CDR3 runs to 12 residues. Germline V CDR1 and CDR2: SGHTS, YDEGEE.

In this sample, this clone turned up many times. This chain joins TRBV4-3 and TRBJ1-2; weak D call: TRBD1 (6 bases). The CDR3 is made up of 15 amino acids. Germline CDR1 reads LGHNA; CDR2 reads YSLEER. Deletions cut 4 bases from V and 0 bases from J, with 12 bases between. CDR3 in amino acids: CASSLSGQSNYGYTF. The CDR3 DNA sequence: TGCGCCAGCAGCCTAAGTGGACAGTCTAACTATGGCTACACCTTC.

V gene TRBV25-1 combines with J gene TRBJ2-6; D gene unclear. The V gene lost 7 bases and the J gene lost 1 base, with 8 bases spanning the gap. Germline V gene sequence: CDR1 MGHDK, CDR2 SYGVNS. The CDR3 spans 14 residues. CDR3 sequence: CASIDTSGANVLTF. CDR3 bases: TGTGCCAGCATAGACACGTCTGGGGCCAACGTCCTGACTTTC.

This clone was recorded a few times. The chain recombines TRBV4-1 with TRBJ1-2; TRBD1 aligns across 7 bases. The J segment lost 4 bases and the V segment lost 4 bases, leaving 9 bases of the junction unmatched. Per the germline V gene, CDR1 is MGHRA and CDR2 is YSYEKL. The CDR3 is made up of 15 amino acids. This chain's CDR3 is CASSPDRAGGYGYTF. CDR3 DNA sequence: TGCGCCAGCAGCCCCGACAGGGCAGGCGGCTATGGCTACACCTTC.

This chain links TRBV29-1 with TRBJ1-1, with a weak D call TRBD1 (6 bases). With 7 bases removed from V and 1 base from J, the gap between germline ends came to 19 bases. Looked up from germline, CDR1 is SQVTM and CDR2 is ANQGSEA. The CDR3 spans 15 residues. CDR3 DNA: TGCAGCGCTCGATCATCCGGGACAAGGAACACTGAAGCTTTCTTT. Its protein is CSARSSGTRNTEAFF.

J is TRBJ1-6 and V is TRBV9, with 9 nucleotides matching TRBD1. Per germline, CDR1 SGDLS and CDR2 YYNGEE. This CDR3 contains 14 residues. V gave up 2 bases and J gave up 8 bases; unmatched junction bases: 2. The CDR3 DNA reads TGTGCCAGCAGCGTCACAGGGGGCGATTCACCCCTCCACTTT. It encodes CASSVTGGDSPLHF.

This clone was observed a handful of times. J is TRBJ2-3 and V is TRBV11-2, with a possible D match to TRBD1 (5 bases). Germline CDR1 SGHAT, CDR2 FQNNGV. Trimming took off 0 bases at V and 4 bases at J, with 8 bases between the two ends. The CDR3 totals 14 residues. The CDR3 loop reads CASSLDRVADTQYF. In DNA, the CDR3 is TGTGCCAGCAGCTTAGACAGGGTTGCAGATACGCAGTATTTT.

The genes are TRBV2 and TRBJ1-5; TRBD1 matches 8 bases. Per germline, CDR1 SNHLY and CDR2 FYNNEI. J lost 7 bases, V lost 6 bases, and 8 bases had no gene match. This CDR3 contains 14 residues. The CDR3 protein is CASSYGQGGQPQHF. The CDR3 nucleotides read TGTGCCAGCAGCTACGGACAGGGAGGGCAGCCCCAGCATTTT.

In DNA form, the CDR3 reads TGTGCCAGCAGCGGGGGGACAGGGGAACGGCTGGGGGGTGAAAAACTGTTTTTT. Its translation: CASSGGTGERLGGEKLFF. The chain joins TRBV7-6 to TRBJ1-4; 10 bases map to TRBD1. Trimming cost V 5 bases and J 7 bases; bases outside gene matches: 16. The CDR3 is 18 residues long. Germline V gene data show CDR1 as SGHVS and CDR2 as FNYEAQ.

The CDR3 region is CASSLRLLGAYEQYF. In DNA, the CDR3 is TGTGCCAGCAGTTTAAGACTCCTCGGCGCCTACGAGCAGTACTTC. The chain couples TRBV2 to TRBJ2-7; D remains ambiguous. V was clipped by 5 bases and J by 2 bases, with 16 bases between them. CDR1 SNHLY and CDR2 FYNNEI come from the germline V gene. This CDR3 spans 15 amino acids.

V usage is TRBV19 and J usage is TRBJ2-2; 8 bases are shared with TRBD1. This CDR3 is built from 13 residues. The germline CDR1 and CDR2 sequences are LNHDA and SQIVND (reference sequence). V was pared by 5 bases and J by 6 bases, with 2 bases of the junction left unmatched. CDR3 amino acids: CASSPTGAGELFF. The CDR3 region has the DNA TGTGCCAGTAGTCCGACAGGGGCCGGGGAGCTGTTTTTT. The full variable domain, completed using reference TRBV19 and TRBJ2-2, is DGGITQSPKYLFRKEGQNVTLSCEQNLNHDAMYWYRQDPGQGLRLIYYSQIVNDFQKGDIAEGYSVSREKKESFPLTVTSAQKNPTAFYLCASSPTGAGELFFGEGSRLTVL.

The V gene is TRBV2, the J gene TRBJ2-3; 9 nucleotides align to TRBD2. Germline V CDR1 and CDR2: SNHLY, FYNNEI. V shed 4 bases, J shed 2 bases, and the junction held 4 bases outside the gene matches. The CDR3 totals 15 residues. The CDR3 is CASSGAGGNTDTQYF. For the CDR3, the DNA is TGTGCCAGCAGTGGGGCGGGGGGGAACACAGATACGCAGTATTTT.

This clone showed up just a few times. The chain recombines TRBV10-2 with TRBJ2-3; no clear D gene. The V end lost 3 bases, the J end lost 0 bases, and 13 bases lay between the germline ends. The CDR3 consists of 16 residues. Per germline, CDR1 WSHSY and CDR2 SAAADI. This CDR3 is CASSEEPPASTDTQYF. The CDR3 DNA sequence: TGCGCCAGCAGTGAAGAGCCCCCCGCTAGCACAGATACGCAGTATTTT.

This clone has just a few counts. The chain links TRBV15 to TRBJ2-5; 13 nucleotides match TRBD2. Germline values: CDR1 LNHNV, CDR2 YYDKDF (reference sequence). CDR3 size: 14 residues. Unmatched junction bases numbered 4, after V lost 8 bases and J lost 4 bases. The CDR3 is CATSGLAGRETQYF. The CDR3 DNA is TGTGCCACCTCGGGACTAGCGGGGCGAGAGACCCAGTACTTC.

This chain uses TRBV30 with TRBJ2-5, with TRBD2 matching over 9 bases. The closer fit of TRBJ2-7 to the DNA end suggests the J call may be wrong. The CDR3 spans 12 residues. CDR1 is GTSNPN and CDR2 is SVGIG in the germline V gene (reference sequence). CDR3 region: CAGERGANEQYF. The CDR3 DNA follows: TGTGCCGGTGAGCGGGGGGCCAACGAGCAGTACTTC.

The V call is TRBV19, the J call TRBJ2-7; no reliable D call. V lost 0 bases and J 3 bases, leaving 9 bases between the germline ends. The germline V gene has CDR1 LNHDA and CDR2 SQIVND (reference sequence). The CDR3 spans 14 residues. CDR3 in amino acids: CASSIDPENYEQYF. The CDR3 nucleotides are TGTGCCAGTAGTATAGATCCGGAGAACTACGAGCAGTACTTC.

The V gene is TRBV11-2, the J gene TRBJ1-2, with TRBD1 matching 11 bases. Germline values: CDR1 SGHAT, CDR2 FQNNGV. J was trimmed by 4 bases and V by 5 bases; bases with no gene match: 9. The CDR3 totals 16 residues. The CDR3 nucleotides are TGTGCCAGCAGCCGACCCGGGACAGGGGGAGGCTATGGCTACACCTTC. Amino acids: CASSRPGTGGGYGYTF.

This chain uses TRBV2 with TRBJ2-1, with TRBD2 as a possible D gene (5 bases). Germline V gene data show CDR1 as SNHLY and CDR2 as FYNNEI. Trimming removed 6 bases at V and 7 bases at J, with 7 bases between. The CDR3 length is 11 residues. The CDR3 loop is CASRRTNEQFF. In nucleotides, the CDR3 is TGTGCCAGCAGAAGGACTAATGAGCAGTTCTTC.

The genes are TRBV11-2 and TRBJ2-1, with 9 bases that match TRBD2. Trimming cost V 7 bases and J 12 bases; bases outside gene matches: 10. CDR1 and CDR2 from the germline V gene are SGHAT and FQNNGV. The CDR3 extends over 13 amino acids. The CDR3 protein is CASTLSGTSSQFF. The CDR3 region has the DNA TGTGCCAGCACCCTATCCGGGACTAGCTCGCAGTTCTTC.

This chain connects TRBV7-2 to TRBJ2-5, with D perhaps TRBD2 (6 bases). Trimming removed 5 bases at V and 2 bases at J, with 15 bases between. CDR1 and CDR2 from the germline V gene are SGHTA and FQGNSA. The CDR3 runs to 15 residues. CDR3 bases: TGTGCCAGCAGCCCCTTGGGGGGATCGCAAGAGACCCAGTACTTC. Translating gives CASSPLGGSQETQYF.